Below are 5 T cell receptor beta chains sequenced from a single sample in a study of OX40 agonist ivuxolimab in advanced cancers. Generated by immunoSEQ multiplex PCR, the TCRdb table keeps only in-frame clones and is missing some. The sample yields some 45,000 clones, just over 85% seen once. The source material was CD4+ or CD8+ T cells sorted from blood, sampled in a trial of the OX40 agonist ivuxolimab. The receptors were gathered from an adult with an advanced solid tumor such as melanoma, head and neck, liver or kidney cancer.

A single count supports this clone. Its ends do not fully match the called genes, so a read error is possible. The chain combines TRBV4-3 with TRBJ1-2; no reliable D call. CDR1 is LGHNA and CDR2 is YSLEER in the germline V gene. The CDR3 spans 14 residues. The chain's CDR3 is CASSKELKNYGYTF. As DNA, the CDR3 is TGCGCCAGCAGCAAAGAACTGAAGAACTATGGCTACACCTTC.

CDR3 bases: TGTGCCAGCAGTTATGGGGGCACGAGCAATCAGCCCCAGCATTTT. Translation: CASSYGGTSNQPQHF. The chain joins TRBV6-6 to TRBJ1-5, with a possible D match to TRBD1 (6 bases). The CDR3 has 15 amino acids. The germline gives CDR1 MNHNY, CDR2 SVGAGI (reference sequence). Trimming stripped 3 bases from V and 1 base from J, with 10 bases between.

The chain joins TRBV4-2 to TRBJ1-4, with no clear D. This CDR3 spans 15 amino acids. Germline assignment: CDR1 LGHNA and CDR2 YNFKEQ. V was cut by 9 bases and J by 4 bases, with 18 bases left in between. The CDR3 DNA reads TGTGCCAGTAGAGGATGGGCCGCTGATAATGAAAAACTGTTTTTT. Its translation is CASRGWAADNEKLFF.

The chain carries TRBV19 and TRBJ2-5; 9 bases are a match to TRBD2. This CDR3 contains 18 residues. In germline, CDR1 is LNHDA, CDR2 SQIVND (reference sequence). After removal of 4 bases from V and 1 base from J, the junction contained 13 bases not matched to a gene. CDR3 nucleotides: TGTGCCAGTAGTACCCTCGTTGGGCGGGGGGGATTCCAAGAGACCCAGTACTTC. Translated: CASSTLVGRGGFQETQYF.

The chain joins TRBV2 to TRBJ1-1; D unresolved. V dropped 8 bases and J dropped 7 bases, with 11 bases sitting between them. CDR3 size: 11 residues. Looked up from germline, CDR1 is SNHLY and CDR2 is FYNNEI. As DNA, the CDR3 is TGTGCCAGCCTTGAGGGATTTGAAGCTTTCTTT. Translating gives CASLEGFEAFF.